This passage covers 26 T cell receptor beta chains from one sample sequenced in a study of breast tumors, draining lymph nodes, adjacent tissues (dated by TCRdb to 2016 to 2017). Library preparation used multiplex PCR. TCRdb lists the instrument as Illumina HiSeq 2000. TCRdb reprocessing: public reads trimmed at Q25 with fastp, clones called with MiXCR, in-frame beta chains kept. Entries that share a CDR3 protein sequence are merged under the most common genes and DNA. The sample table lists about 35,000 distinct CDR3 sequences, 35% to 40% of them with a count of one. 11% of the sample lies in the top ten. Sample: breast tumor tissue. All receptors derive from a female donor with breast cancer. Some clones in this sample may be carry-over from other donors' samples.

The gene calls are TRBV6-2 or TRBV6-3 and TRBJ1-5, with 7 nucleotides matching TRBD1. Germline lookup yields CDR1 MNHEY and CDR2 SVGEGT. V shed 8 bases, J shed 3 bases, and the junction held 7 bases outside the gene matches. The CDR3 extends over 14 amino acids. The CDR3 is CASAKGQNNQPQHF. The DNA of the CDR3 is TGTGCCAGCGCAAAGGGACAGAACAATCAGCCCCAGCATTTT.

Ten or more counts support this clonotype. CDR3 region: CASSLAGQRGYTF. In DNA form, the CDR3 reads TGTGCCAGCAGTTTAGCGGGACAAAGAGGCTACACCTTC. V gene TRBV12-3 or TRBV12-4 combines with J gene TRBJ1-2; maybe TRBD1 (6 bases). The germline V and J ends were trimmed by 0 bases and 8 bases, with 10 bases remaining between them. This CDR3 has 13 amino acids.

About this clonotype: One end of the junction is discordant with germline, which a read error may explain. V gene TRBV12-3 or TRBV12-4 combines with J gene TRBJ2-3, with 7 bases that match TRBD2. The CDR3 runs to 17 residues. CDR3 bases: TGTGCTAGTGGTTTGTCCTTGGGGGGGACGGGCACAGGTACGCAGTATTTT. Encoded protein: CASGLSLGGTGTGTQYF.

The chain has TRBV12-3 or TRBV12-4 and TRBJ2-2; 7 nucleotides agree with TRBD2. V lost 0 bases to trimming and J lost 5 bases; unmatched junction nucleotides: 3. The CDR3 has 15 amino acids. In DNA form, the CDR3 reads TGTGCCAGCAGTTTAGCGATCGGGGGGACCGGGGAGCTGTTTTTT. Its translation is CASSLAIGGTGELFF.

In this sample, this clonotype turned up many times. This chain joins TRBV20-1 and TRBJ1-5, with 9 bases fitting TRBD1. CDR1 and CDR2 from the germline V gene are DFQATT and SNEGSKA (reference sequence). The CDR3 covers 14 residues. Unmatched junction bases numbered 3, after V lost 2 bases and J lost 4 bases. The CDR3 loop is CSARKTGGNQPQHF. DNA of the CDR3: TGCAGTGCTAGAAAGACAGGGGGGAATCAGCCCCAGCATTTT.

This clonotype has a handful of counts. The chain recombines TRBV9 with TRBJ2-7; 9 nucleotides match TRBD2. CDR1 and CDR2 (germline): SGDLS, YYNGEE. CDR3 length: 15 amino acids. The junction had 16 bases not matched to a gene; V was cut back by 6 bases and J by 9 bases. CDR3 protein: CASNAVAGDVEVQYF. The CDR3 DNA follows: TGTGCCAGCAACGCCGTAGCGGGAGATGTGGAGGTGCAGTACTTC.

V usage is TRBV6-6 and J usage is TRBJ2-2; 7 bases are shared with TRBD2. CDR1 and CDR2 from the germline V gene are MNHNY and SVGAGI (reference sequence). The CDR3 is 15 residues long. V lost 7 bases, J lost 5 bases, and 10 bases stayed unmatched. The CDR3 sequence: CASISVGGATGELFF. The CDR3 coding sequence is TGTGCCAGCATCAGCGTGGGAGGGGCAACCGGGGAGCTGTTTTTT.

This clonotype has a count of ten or more. This chain links TRBV7-8 with TRBJ2-3; D uncertain. The CDR3 covers 12 residues. V gave up 5 bases and J gave up 1 base, with 4 bases separating them. Germline loops: CDR1 SGHVS, CDR2 FQNEAQ. The CDR3 protein is CASSQGTDTQYF. CDR3 DNA sequence: TGTGCCAGCAGCCAAGGCACAGATACGCAGTATTTT.

This clonotype has a count of ten or more. V and J are TRBV6-1 and TRBJ2-3; either TRBD1 or TRBD2 may fit D (5 bases each). Germline V gene sequence: CDR1 MNHNS, CDR2 SASEGT. This CDR3 is built from 17 residues. Trimming stripped 2 bases from V and 5 bases from J, with 20 bases between. This chain's CDR3 is CASSERGPGSWRDTQYF. DNA for the CDR3: TGTGCCAGCAGTGAAAGGGGCCCGGGGAGCTGGCGAGATACGCAGTATTTT.

This chain connects TRBV7-8 to TRBJ2-7; D gene unclear. The germline CDR1 and CDR2 sequences are SGHVS and FQNEAQ. This CDR3 is 15 amino acids long. Between the trimmed V and J ends, which lost 5 bases and 2 bases, there was a span of 16 bases. The CDR3 DNA reads as TGTGCCAGCAGCCCCCTGTTTCAGCTCACCTACGAGCAGTACTTC. Its protein is CASSPLFQLTYEQYF.

Judged by abundance, this clonotype is medium-sized (0.01 to 0.1%). This chain connects TRBV19 to TRBJ2-5, with D possibly being TRBD1 (8 bases). V gave up 7 bases and J gave up 4 bases, with 16 bases separating them. Germline V gene sequence: CDR1 LNHDA, CDR2 SQIVND (reference sequence). The CDR3 spans 14 residues. CDR3 DNA: TGTGCCAGTAATGACAGGGGAGGGGTAGAGACCCAGTACTTC. Protein product: CASNDRGGVETQYF.

On this clonotype itself: The junction differs from germline at one of its ends, possibly a read error. The chain carries TRBV6-1 and TRBJ1-1; weak D call: TRBD1 (6 bases). Germline V gene data show CDR1 as MNHNS and CDR2 as SASEGT. This CDR3 is 12 amino acids long. The CDR3 region has the DNA TGTGCCAGCGGGGGCTCGAACACTGAAGCGTTCTTT. Residues: CASGGSNTEAFF.

This clonotype has at least ten counts. The chain combines TRBV20-1 with TRBJ2-3; 9 nucleotides agree with TRBD2. Per the germline V gene, CDR1 is DFQATT and CDR2 is SNEGSKA (reference sequence). The CDR3 is 18 residues long. J lost 3 bases, V lost 0 bases, and 13 bases had no gene match. CDR3 nucleotides: TGCAGTGCTAGAGATCCCATAGCGGGAGTGACCTGGACAGATACGCAGTATTTT. This encodes CSARDPIAGVTWTDTQYF.

The rearrangement links TRBV5-1 to TRBJ2-5, with 11 positions matching TRBD2. The J segment lost 5 bases and the V segment lost 0 bases, leaving 6 bases of the junction unmatched. CDR1 and CDR2 from the germline V gene are SGHRS and YFSETQ. This CDR3 spans 16 amino acids. The CDR3 region has the DNA TGCGCCAGCAGCTTGGAGCTAGCGGGAGGACGGGAGACCCAGTACTTC. Protein: CASSLELAGGRETQYF.

The genes are TRBV27 and TRBJ2-5; D gene uncertain. Trimming removed 5 bases from V and 7 bases from J, with 8 bases in between. The CDR3 runs 11 residues. The germline gives CDR1 MNHEY, CDR2 SMNVEV (reference sequence). The chain's CDR3 is CASSREGTQYF. Here the CDR3 DNA reads TGTGCCAGCAGTCGCGAAGGGACCCAGTACTTC.

This clonotype was found many times. The V call is TRBV20-1, the J call TRBJ2-1, with D perhaps being TRBD1 or TRBD2 (5 bases each). This CDR3 has 14 amino acids. Germline values: CDR1 DFQATT, CDR2 SNEGSKA (reference sequence). Trimming pared 4 bases from V and 0 bases from J, leaving 10 bases between. This CDR3 is CSANKGSSYNEQFF. The CDR3 DNA sequence: TGCAGTGCTAACAAGGGGAGCTCCTACAATGAGCAGTTCTTC.

Judged by abundance, this clonotype is medium-sized. The chain employs TRBV20-1 and TRBJ1-6, with D possibly matching TRBD1 (5 bases). CDR1 is DFQATT and CDR2 is SNEGSKA in the germline V gene (reference sequence). This CDR3 has 12 residues. V gave up 0 bases and J gave up 9 bases, with 6 bases separating them. CDR3 nucleotide sequence: TGCAGTGCTAGAGACAGGGTTTCACCCCTCCACTTT. Translated: CSARDRVSPLHF.

Note on this clonotype: A much more abundant neighbour one base away suggests this may be a read error. The CDR3 does not close with the conserved phenylalanine or tryptophan, likely indicating a read error. The CDR3 loop reads CASSGAGTSTDTQYS. CDR3 sequence (DNA): TGTGCCAGCAGTGGTGCGGGAACTAGCACAGATACGCAGTATTCT. The chain carries TRBV2 and TRBJ2-3, with D perhaps matching TRBD2 (6 bases). The CDR3 is 15 residues long. Germline-derived CDR1 and CDR2 are SNHLY and FYNNEI. Deletions cut 4 bases from V and 0 bases from J, with 11 bases between.

Of note for this clonotype: At one of its ends the junction is not consistent with the germline gene, which may arise from a read error. V usage is TRBV7-6 and J usage is TRBJ2-7; D perhaps matches TRBD2 (5 bases). The CDR3 contains 14 residues. Germline CDR1 is SGHVS and CDR2 is FNYEAQ. The CDR3 is CASSLAGSRGEQYF. The DNA of the CDR3 is TGTGCCAGCAGTTTAGCCGGGTCCCGGGGCGAGCAGTACTTC.

On this clonotype itself: A read error is possible here, since a much larger clone lies one base away. The V gene is TRBV5-8, the J gene TRBJ2-7; 7 bases align to TRBD2. CDR3 length: 16 residues. Losses at the gene ends were 0 bases for V and 3 bases for J; bases not matched to a gene: 9. Germline-derived CDR1 and CDR2 are SGHTS and YDEGEE. The CDR3 protein is CASSLEAGLGDYEQYF. The CDR3 DNA sequence: TGTGCCAGCAGCTTGGAGGCCGGACTAGGGGACTACGAGCAGTACTTC.

V is TRBV4-1 and J is TRBJ2-3; 7 bases match TRBD1. This CDR3 contains 15 residues. V was pared by 4 bases and J by 2 bases, with 6 bases of the junction left unmatched. Germline CDR1 reads MGHRA; CDR2 reads YSYEKL. CDR3 in amino acids: CASSRTGTDTDTQYF. The CDR3 DNA is TGCGCCAGCAGCCGAACCGGGACAGACACAGATACGCAGTATTTT.

At least ten counts were recorded for this clonotype. The rearrangement uses TRBV27 and TRBJ2-7; D ambiguous. The ends were cut back, 3 bases at V and 4 bases at J, with 13 bases in the middle. The germline V gene has CDR1 MNHEY and CDR2 SMNVEV (reference sequence). The CDR3 is 14 amino acids. CDR3 DNA sequence: TGTGCCAGCAGTTTCTCCTATTTGGTATACGAGCAGTACTTC. This codes for CASSFSYLVYEQYF.

J is TRBJ1-2 and V is TRBV5-1; D is unresolved. The CDR3 is made up of 14 amino acids. Per the germline V gene, CDR1 is SGHRS and CDR2 is YFSETQ. V was shortened by 4 bases and J by 8 bases, with 18 bases between the two germline ends. The CDR3 is CASSPSGPVGGYTF. Here the CDR3 DNA reads TGCGCCAGCAGCCCATCGGGCCCCGTGGGAGGCTACACCTTC. Together with reference TRBV5-1 and TRBJ1-2, the CDR3 gives the full variable domain: KAGVTQTPRYLIKTRGQQVTLSCSPISGHRSVSWYQQTPGQGLQFLFEYFSETQRNKGNFPGRFSGRQFSNSRSEMNVSTLELGDSALYLCASSPSGPVGGYTFGSGTRLTVV.

Remarks on this clonotype: A read error is possible here, since a much larger clone lies one base away. No conserved phenylalanine or tryptophan is present at the end of the CDR3, so a read error is the likely explanation. This chain uses TRBV5-1 with TRBJ2-2; D is ambiguous. Trimming stripped 4 bases from V and 0 bases from J, with 7 bases between. The CDR3 sequence is 14 residues long. Germline-derived CDR1 and CDR2 are SGHRS and YFSETQ. CDR3 amino acids: CASSPHANTGELFV. CDR3 in DNA: TGCGCCAGCAGCCCTCACGCGAACACCGGGGAGCTGTTTGTT.

This clonotype has at least ten counts. V gene TRBV19 combines with J gene TRBJ1-3; D unclear. The germline V and J ends were trimmed by 3 bases and 0 bases, with 9 bases remaining between them. The V gene's germline CDR1 is LNHDA and CDR2 SQIVND (reference sequence). The CDR3 is 15 residues long. In nucleotides, the CDR3 is TGTGCCAGTAGTATCTCGGATACCTCTGGAAACACCATATATTTT. Protein sequence: CASSISDTSGNTIYF.

This clonotype was observed many times. The gene calls are TRBV2 and TRBJ2-1, with 7 nucleotides matching TRBD2. Germline values: CDR1 SNHLY, CDR2 FYNNEI. V lost 5 bases to trimming and J lost 0 bases; unmatched junction nucleotides: 4. The CDR3 sequence is 15 residues long. The CDR3 DNA sequence: TGTGCCAGCAGTCACTCTAGCGGCTCCTACAATGAGCAGTTCTTC. Translation gives CASSHSSGSYNEQFF.